This is a list of T cell receptor beta chains from one sample in a study of shared clonotypes between healthy human individuals. Assay used: immunoSEQ multiplex PCR; TCRdb lists only in-frame clones, some missing. The sample contains 1.6 million or so clones, roughly 96% of which appear only once. Specimen: naive CD4+ T cells sorted from blood. The receptors were gathered from a man aged 25-45 years in good health. Each CDR3 is given with its conserved first and last residue. Fields, in order: CDR3 protein, clone size, J gene, D gene, V gene. D genes are given only for firm matches. Some rows have no size entry. The others give once, few or many, or a class for an expanded clone.

CDR3: CASSISGAGQPQHF
size: .
J: TRBJ1-5
D: .
V: TRBV19

CDR3: CASSLVVETQYF
size: .
J: TRBJ2-5
D: .
V: TRBV7-9

CDR3: CASSHRNPRQAANEKLFF
size: .
J: TRBJ1-4
D: .
V: TRBV18

CDR3: CASSLVAQGRTEAFF
size: once
J: TRBJ1-1
D: .
V: TRBV5-4

CDR3: CSVDTPEGVDGELFF
size: .
J: TRBJ2-2
D: .
V: TRBV29-1

CDR3: CASSQDGVLAGLVGELFF
size: .
J: TRBJ2-2
D: TRBD2
V: TRBV14

CDR3: CAISDARQLTGELFF
size: once
J: TRBJ2-2
D: .
V: TRBV10-3

CDR3: CASSPSVRSGTTDTQYF
size: .
J: TRBJ2-3
D: .
V: TRBV7-6

CDR3: CASSSWTGGNLGEQYF
size: .
J: TRBJ2-7
D: TRBD1
V: TRBV18

CDR3: CASSPHRGSGTEAFF
size: .
J: TRBJ1-1
D: .
V: TRBV28

CDR3: CASSPGTANYGYTF
size: .
J: TRBJ1-2
D: TRBD1
V: TRBV7-3

CDR3: CASRPKTGGIYEQYF
size: .
J: TRBJ2-7
D: TRBD1
V: TRBV6-5

CDR3: CASSLVAPTYGYTF
size: .
J: TRBJ1-2
D: .
V: TRBV28

CDR3: CASSISGRGPYEQYF
size: .
J: TRBJ2-7
D: TRBD2
V: TRBV5-1

CDR3: CASSLRDRSQVGETQYF
size: .
J: TRBJ2-5
D: TRBD1
V: TRBV5-4

CDR3: CASSVISRGEVQPQHF
size: .
J: TRBJ1-5
D: TRBD1
V: TRBV6-4

CDR3: CASSERDRRWEQYF
size: .
J: TRBJ2-7
D: .
V: TRBV10-2

CDR3: CASSTGQGPDTQYF
size: .
J: TRBJ2-3
D: TRBD1
V: TRBV5-1

CDR3: CASSQYSGSITDTQYF
size: .
J: TRBJ2-3
D: .
V: TRBV23-1

CDR3: CATSREPGTDTQYF
size: once
J: TRBJ2-3
D: .
V: TRBV15

CDR3: CASSETALSSYEQYF
size: .
J: TRBJ2-7
D: .
V: TRBV2

CDR3: CASSRTSRTYEQYF
size: .
J: TRBJ2-7
D: .
V: TRBV11-2

CDR3: CASSPDIIHGKNIQYF
size: .
J: TRBJ2-4
D: .
V: TRBV11-2

CDR3: CASSQGVYYNEQFF
size: .
J: TRBJ2-1
D: .
V: TRBV6-5

CDR3: CASSFPPGDTQYF
size: .
J: TRBJ2-3
D: .
V: TRBV5-4

CDR3: CASSLYGQASSYEQYF
size: .
J: TRBJ2-7
D: TRBD1
V: TRBV5-4

CDR3: CASSYQRGGHYEQYF
size: .
J: TRBJ2-7
D: TRBD2
V: TRBV6-5

CDR3: CASSLWGSGYEQYF
size: .
J: TRBJ2-7
D: .
V: TRBV28

CDR3: CAWSPGTAGGGYTF
size: .
J: TRBJ1-2
D: .
V: TRBV30

CDR3: CASSVGPRLHEQYF
size: .
J: TRBJ2-7
D: .
V: TRBV2

CDR3: CASSEDAKGAGSPLHF
size: .
J: TRBJ1-6
D: TRBD1
V: TRBV2

CDR3: CASSTRVGYTF
size: .
J: TRBJ1-2
D: .
V: TRBV19

CDR3: CASSLNSNQPQHF
size: .
J: TRBJ1-5
D: .
V: TRBV5-5

CDR3: CASSLYLAGYNEQFF
size: .
J: TRBJ2-1
D: TRBD2
V: TRBV5-6

CDR3: CASSAAGVVSIGEQFF
size: .
J: TRBJ2-1
D: TRBD2
V: TRBV9

CDR3: CASSLGTGASTGELFF
size: .
J: TRBJ2-2
D: TRBD1
V: TRBV18

CDR3: CASSSYYEQYF
size: .
J: TRBJ2-7
D: .
V: TRBV27

CDR3: CASKRDSYNEQFF
size: .
J: TRBJ2-1
D: TRBD2
V: TRBV6-5

CDR3: CASRAPLGQVYEQYF
size: .
J: TRBJ2-7
D: TRBD1
V: TRBV6-6

CDR3: CSVEIRGSSTDTQYF
size: .
J: TRBJ2-3
D: .
V: TRBV29-1

CDR3: CASSFGQGLNTEAFF
size: .
J: TRBJ1-1
D: TRBD1
V: TRBV7-2

CDR3: CASSTPTASFRGSYNEQFF
size: .
J: TRBJ2-1
D: .
V: TRBV7-9

CDR3: CASSTKTGSSYNEQFF
size: .
J: TRBJ2-1
D: TRBD1
V: TRBV18